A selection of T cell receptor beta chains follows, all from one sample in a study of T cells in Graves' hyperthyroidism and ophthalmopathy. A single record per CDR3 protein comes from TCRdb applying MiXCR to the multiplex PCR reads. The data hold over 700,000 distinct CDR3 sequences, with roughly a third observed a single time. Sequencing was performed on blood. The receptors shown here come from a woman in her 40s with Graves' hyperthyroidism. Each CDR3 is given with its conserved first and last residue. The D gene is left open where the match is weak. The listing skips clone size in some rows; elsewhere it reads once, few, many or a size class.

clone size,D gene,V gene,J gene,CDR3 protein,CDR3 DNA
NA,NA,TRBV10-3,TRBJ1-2,CAIRTSGDYGYTF,TGTGCCATCCGCACTTCGGGGGACTATGGCTACACCTTC
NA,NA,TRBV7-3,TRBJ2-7,CASSIGAGNYEQYF,TGTGCCAGCAGCATAGGTGCCGGGAACTACGAGCAGTACTTC
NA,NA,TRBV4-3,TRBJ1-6,CANSQYGDNSPLHF,TGCGCCAATAGCCAGTACGGAGATAATTCACCCCTCCACTTT
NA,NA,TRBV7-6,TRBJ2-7,CASSEDLSSYEQYF,TGTGCCAGCAGCGAGGACTTGAGCTCCTACGAGCAGTACTTC
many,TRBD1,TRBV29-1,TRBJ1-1,CSVERPGGTNTEAFF,TGCAGCGTTGAAAGGCCAGGGGGTACGAACACTGAAGCTTTCTTT
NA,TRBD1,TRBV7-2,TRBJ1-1,CASRGQSVNTEAFF,TGTGCCAGCAGGGGACAGTCGGTGAACACTGAAGCTTTCTTT
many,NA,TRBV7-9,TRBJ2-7,CASSTNTGLPGEQYF,TGTGCCAGCAGCACGAACACGGGGCTTCCTGGCGAGCAGTACTTC
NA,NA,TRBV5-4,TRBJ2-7,CASSRGPVDEQYF,TGTGCCAGCAGCAGGGGCCCAGTCGACGAGCAGTACTTC
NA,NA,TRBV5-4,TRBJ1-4,CASSLAGYPNEKLFF,TGTGCCAGCAGCTTGGCAGGGTACCCTAATGAAAAACTGTTTTTT
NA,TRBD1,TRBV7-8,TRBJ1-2,CASSKRQGSPKYGYTF,TGTGCCAGCAGCAAAAGACAGGGGAGCCCAAAATATGGCTACACCTTC
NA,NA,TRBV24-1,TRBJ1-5,CASSLLGYGNQPQHF,TGTGCCAGCAGTTTATTAGGGTATGGCAATCAGCCCCAGCATTTT
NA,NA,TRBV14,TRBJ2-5,CASSQLVRETQYF,TGTGCCAGCAGTCAACTAGTACGGGAGACCCAGTACTTC
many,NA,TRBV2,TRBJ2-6,CASSEVSVGANVLTF,TGTGCCAGCAGTGAAGTTAGCGTAGGGGCCAACGTCCTGACTTTC
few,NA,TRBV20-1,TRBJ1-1,CSATGDSPLEAFF,TGCAGTGCCACGGGAGATAGTCCGCTTGAAGCTTTCTTT
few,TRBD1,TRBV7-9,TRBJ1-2,CAPQGDFLKNGYTF,TGTGCCCCCCAGGGGGATTTTCTTAAAAATGGCTACACCTTC
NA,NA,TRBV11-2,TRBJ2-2,CASSLSSGGELFF,TGTGCCAGCAGCTTATCCTCCGGCGGGGAGCTGTTTTTT
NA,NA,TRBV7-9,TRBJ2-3,CASSLRTSDTQYF,TGTGCCAGCAGCTTAAGGACATCCGATACGCAGTATTTT
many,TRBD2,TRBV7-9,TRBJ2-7,CASTAGEVYEQYF,TGTGCCAGCACAGCGGGAGAGGTCTACGAGCAGTACTTC
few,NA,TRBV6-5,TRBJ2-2,CASSYGGLTGELFF,TGTGCCAGCAGTTACGGGGGGCTGACCGGGGAGCTGTTTTTT
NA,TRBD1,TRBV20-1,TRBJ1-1,CSASRTGANTEAFF,TGCAGTGCTAGCCGTACAGGGGCGAACACTGAAGCTTTCTTT
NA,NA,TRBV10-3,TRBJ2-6,CAISESVAGANVLTF,TGTGCCATCAGTGAGTCGGTGGCTGGGGCCAACGTCCTGACTTTC
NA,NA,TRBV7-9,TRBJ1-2,CASSQGLSYGYTF,TGTGCCAGCAGCCAAGGTCTCAGCTATGGCTACACCTTC
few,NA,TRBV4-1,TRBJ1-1,CASSQVREVTEAFF,TGCGCCAGCAGCCAAGTCAGGGAAGTCACTGAAGCTTTCTTT
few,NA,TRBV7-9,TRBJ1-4,CASSLGDTANEKLFF,TGTGCCAGCAGCTTAGGGGACACGGCTAATGAAAAACTGTTTTTT
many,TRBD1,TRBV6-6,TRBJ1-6,CASSKTGGASPLHF,TGTGCCAGCAGCAAGACAGGGGGCGCTTCACCCCTCCACTTT
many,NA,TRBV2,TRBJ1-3,CASRGRTAPTGNTIYF,TGTGCCAGCAGGGGTAGGACAGCGCCTACTGGAAACACCATATATTTT
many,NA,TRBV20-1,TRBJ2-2,CSAPTLQAAYTGELFF,TGCAGTGCCCCTACCCTGCAGGCTGCATACACCGGGGAGCTGTTTTTT
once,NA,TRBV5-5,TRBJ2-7,CASRSFDGSYEQYF,TGCGCCAGCAGGTCGTTCGATGGCTCCTACGAGCAGTACTTC
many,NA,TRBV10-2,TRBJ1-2,CASSGNSLNYGYTF,TGCGCCAGCAGTGGCAACAGCCTTAACTATGGCTACACCTTC
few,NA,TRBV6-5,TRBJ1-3,CASSPRGSDTIYF,TGTGCCAGCAGTCCCAGGGGATCGGACACCATATATTTT
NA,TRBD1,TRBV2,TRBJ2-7,CASSVGQGGEQYF,TGTGCCAGCAGTGTGGGACAGGGCGGCGAGCAGTACTTC
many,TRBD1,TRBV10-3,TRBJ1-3,CAMQDRGSGNTIYF,TGTGCCATGCAAGACAGGGGATCTGGAAACACCATATATTTT
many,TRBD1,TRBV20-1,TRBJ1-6,CSAASGGADSPLHF,TGCAGTGCTGCTTCAGGGGGCGCCGATTCACCCCTCCACTTT
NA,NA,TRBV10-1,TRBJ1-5,CAWSTGGGGNQPQHF,TGTGCCTGGAGTACTGGGGGGGGGGGAAATCAGCCCCAGCATTTT
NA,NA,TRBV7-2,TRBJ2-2,CASRGRGYAGELVF,TGTGCCAGCAGGGGTCGGGGCTACGCCGGGGAGCTGGTTTTT
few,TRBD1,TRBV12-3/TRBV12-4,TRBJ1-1,CASSLSGQPNTEAFF,TGTGCCAGCAGTTTATCGGGACAGCCGAACACTGAAGCTTTCTTT
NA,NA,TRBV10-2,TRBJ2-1,CASRPTNGEQFF,TGCGCCAGCAGACCGACGAACGGTGAGCAGTTCTTC
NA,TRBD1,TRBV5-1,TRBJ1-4,CASSLTGANNEKLFF,TGCGCCAGCAGCCTGACAGGGGCGAATAATGAAAAACTGTTTTTT
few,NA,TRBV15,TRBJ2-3,CANVMGGTDTQYF,TGTGCCAACGTGATGGGGGGAACAGATACGCAGTATTTT
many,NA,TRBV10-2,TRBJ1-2,CASRALTGDNYGYTF,TGCGCCAGCAGGGCACTGACAGGAGATAACTATGGCTACACCTTC
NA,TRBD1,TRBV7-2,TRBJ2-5,CASSLGNTGGLETQYF,TGTGCCAGCAGCTTGGGGAACACAGGGGGCCTAGAGACCCAGTACTTC
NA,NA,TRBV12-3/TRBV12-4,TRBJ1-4,CASSRGPTGFEKLFF,TGTGCCAGCAGCCGGGGCCCAACCGGGTTTGAAAAACTGTTTTTT
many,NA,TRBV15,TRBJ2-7,CATSRDRGQSYEQYF,TGTGCCACCAGCAGAGATCGTGGGCAGTCCTACGAGCAGTACTTC
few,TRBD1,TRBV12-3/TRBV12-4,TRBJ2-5,CASSWEKGGQQETQYF,TGTGCCAGCAGTTGGGAGAAAGGGGGACAGCAAGAGACCCAGTACTTC
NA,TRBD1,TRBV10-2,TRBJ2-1,CASRRGDRELYNEQFF,TGCGCCAGCAGGAGGGGGGACAGGGAGCTCTACAATGAGCAGTTCTTC
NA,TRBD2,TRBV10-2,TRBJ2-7,CASRAGESYEQYF,TGTGCCAGCAGAGCGGGAGAGTCCTACGAGCAGTACTTC